These T cell receptor beta chains were read from a single sample in a study of blood T cell repertoires in COVID-19. Only in-frame clones appear in the TCRdb table, and some are missing; sequencing was by immunoSEQ multiplex PCR. The table has approximately 210,000 clones, 70% to 90% seen once. Sequencing was carried out using peripheral blood. Every receptor here comes from a woman in her seventies with active or convalescent COVID-19. Each CDR3 is given with its conserved first and last residue. The order of the fields is clone size, J gene, D gene, V gene, CDR3 DNA, CDR3 protein. The D gene is left open where the match is weak. The listing skips clone size in some rows; elsewhere it reads once, few, many or a size class.

>-|TRBJ2-7|-|TRBV10-3
TGTGCCATCGGATTGACAGCTGTGGGATACGAGCAGTACTTC
CAIGLTAVGYEQYF
>-|TRBJ1-2|-|TRBV3-1/TRBV3-2
TGTGCCAGCAGCCAGGGACAAAACTATGGCTACACCTTC
CASSQGQNYGYTF
>-|TRBJ1-6|TRBD1|TRBV29-1
TGCAGCGTCCGGACAGGGGACAATTCACCCCTCCACTTT
CSVRTGDNSPLHF
>-|TRBJ1-1|-|TRBV3-1/TRBV3-2
TGTGCCAGCAGCCAAGCAGGGTACACTGAAGCTTTCTTT
CASSQAGYTEAFF
>-|TRBJ2-7|-|TRBV6-5
TGTGCCAGCCGGGGTATAGGGAGAGGTGACGAGCAGTACTTC
CASRGIGRGDEQYF
>few|TRBJ2-4|-|TRBV7-9
TGTGCCAGCAGCGTAACTCCGGGGGGCGGGGCCAAAAACATTCAGTACTTC
CASSVTPGGGAKNIQYF
>-|TRBJ2-7|TRBD1|TRBV18
TGTGCCAGCTCACCCCCGGGACAGGGGTCTTACGAGCAGTACTTC
CASSPPGQGSYEQYF
>-|TRBJ2-5|TRBD2|TRBV7-8
TGTGCCAGCAGCTTAGCGGATTCAACTAGCGGGAGGGCCCGAGAGACCCAGTACTTC
CASSLADSTSGRARETQYF
>-|TRBJ2-5|TRBD2|TRBV13
TGTGCCAGCAGCTTACTAGCGGTCCAAGAGACCCAGTACTTC
CASSLLAVQETQYF
>-|TRBJ2-3|-|TRBV6-5
TGTGCCAGCAGAGCCGGAGGGCTCTGGGATACGCAGTATTTT
CASRAGGLWDTQYF
>-|TRBJ1-2|-|TRBV28
TGTGCCAGCAGTTTCTCCCAGGACAGATCCTATGGCTACACCTTC
CASSFSQDRSYGYTF
>-|TRBJ1-2|-|TRBV10-3
TGTGCCATCAGTGGTGCAGACTTAGCTAACTATGGCTACACCTTC
CAISGADLANYGYTF
>-|TRBJ1-4|TRBD1|TRBV6-5
TGTGCCAGCACCCAAGGGGGCGGAGAAAAACTGTTTTTT
CASTQGGGEKLFF
>-|TRBJ2-5|-|TRBV30
TGTGCCTGGAGTCTGGAGACCCAGTACTTC
CAWSLETQYF
>-|TRBJ1-6|TRBD1|TRBV5-4
TGTGCCAGCAGCCGAGCCGGGACAGGGCGGAATTCACCCCTCCACTTT
CASSRAGTGRNSPLHF
>-|TRBJ1-4|TRBD1|TRBV5-5
TGTGCCAGCAGTGAAGGGACAGGCAATGAAAAACTGTTTTTT
CASSEGTGNEKLFF
>few|TRBJ2-3|-|TRBV10-2
TGCGCCAGCCACTTGACACCTGGAGATACGCAGTATTTT
CASHLTPGDTQYF
>-|TRBJ1-6|-|TRBV2
TGTGCCAGCACCCAAGGGGGGGGAACCTCACCCCTCCACTTT
CASTQGGGTSPLHF
>-|TRBJ2-7|-|TRBV12-3/TRBV12-4
TGTGCCAGCAGTCGTAGAATCGCCTACGAGCAGTACTTC
CASSRRIAYEQYF
>-|TRBJ1-6|TRBD1|TRBV27
TGTGCCAGCAGTCCTCAGACAGGGGCGAGCGGTTCACCCCTCCACTTT
CASSPQTGASGSPLHF
>-|TRBJ2-7|-|TRBV6-6
TGTGCCAGCAGTTATGAGGCAGGGGCGAACTACGAGCAGTACTTC
CASSYEAGANYEQYF
>-|TRBJ1-1|-|TRBV28
TGTGCCAGCATGAAGCCATATTTTAACACTGAAGCTTTCTTT
CASMKPYFNTEAFF
>-|TRBJ2-2|TRBD1|TRBV11-3
TGTGCCAGCAGCTTATTGACAGGGCACACCGGGGAGCTGTTTTTT
CASSLLTGHTGELFF
>-|TRBJ1-2|-|TRBV3-1/TRBV3-2
TGTGCCAGCAGCCAAGGGGCCAACTATGGCTACACCTTC
CASSQGANYGYTF
>-|TRBJ2-7|-|TRBV7-9
TGTGCCAGCAGCTTAGATCTGGGAGTTGAGGGATACGAGCAGTACTTC
CASSLDLGVEGYEQYF
>-|TRBJ2-1|TRBD2|TRBV14
TGTGCCAGCAGCCAACTAGCGGGAGGATCATACAATGAGCAGTTCTTC
CASSQLAGGSYNEQFF
>few|TRBJ2-3|TRBD2|TRBV18
TGTGCCAGCTCACCTTCCCTGGCTAGCGGGAGTATCGATACGCAGTATTTT
CASSPSLASGSIDTQYF
>-|TRBJ2-7|-|TRBV29-1
TGCAGCGTTGAAGAGGGGAGGGGGTACGAGCAGTACTTC
CSVEEGRGYEQYF
>-|TRBJ2-5|-|TRBV28
TGTGCCAGCAGCCGCGGTGGGGGGAGGGAGACCCAGTACTTC
CASSRGGGRETQYF
>-|TRBJ1-1|TRBD1|TRBV5-1
TGCGCCAGCAGCTTGGCACGGGACAGGGGAGCTGAAGCTTTCTTT
CASSLARDRGAEAFF
>-|TRBJ1-2|-|TRBV20-1
TGCAGTGGGGCGACCGATGGCTACACCTTC
CSGATDGYTF
>-|TRBJ2-1|TRBD1|TRBV6-2/TRBV6-3
TGTGCCAGCAGTTACGCCGGGACAGGGAGGAATGAGCAGTTCTTC
CASSYAGTGRNEQFF
>-|TRBJ2-1|-|TRBV7-3
TGTGCCAGCAGCCCTGGTGGGAGCTCCTACAATGAGCAGTTCTTC
CASSPGGSSYNEQFF
>-|TRBJ2-5|TRBD2|TRBV5-1
TGCGCCAGCAGCGGGACTAGCGGGGGGGCCGTAGAGACCCAGTACTTC
CASSGTSGGAVETQYF
>-|TRBJ1-1|-|TRBV29-1
TGCAGCGTTGTTGAAACCGGAGAGAACACTGAAGCTTTCTTT
CSVVETGENTEAFF
>-|TRBJ2-5|-|TRBV19
TGTGCCAGTAGTATGAGGGCCCGCGGGGAGGAGACCCAGTACTTC
CASSMRARGEETQYF
>-|TRBJ2-2|TRBD2|TRBV6-6
TGTGCCAGCAGTAAGACAGCGGGGGCCCCCACCGGGGAGCTGTTTTTT
CASSKTAGAPTGELFF
>-|TRBJ2-5|TRBD1|TRBV5-1
TGCGCCAGCGGCGACTCGACAGGGGGCGCAGAGACCCAGTACTTC
CASGDSTGGAETQYF
>-|TRBJ1-2|TRBD1|TRBV27
TGTGCCAGCAGTTTAAAGGGACAGTACTATGGCTACACCTTC
CASSLKGQYYGYTF
>-|TRBJ2-7|-|TRBV7-9
TGTGCCAGCAGTTCAACCTACGAGCAGTACTTC
CASSSTYEQYF
>-|TRBJ1-2|TRBD1|TRBV4-2
TGTGCCAGCAGCCAAGAGGTGGTAACTATGGGACAGGCGACTAACTATGGCTACACCTTC
CASSQEVVTMGQATNYGYTF
>-|TRBJ2-7|-|TRBV3-1/TRBV3-2
TGTGCCAGCAGCCAAGATTCAAGAGGTAGTTGGCAGTACTTC
CASSQDSRGSWQYF
>few|TRBJ2-7|TRBD1|TRBV29-1
TGCAGCGTGGACTCAGCGGGACAGGGCCGCGACGAGCAGTACTTC
CSVDSAGQGRDEQYF
>-|TRBJ1-3|-|TRBV3-1/TRBV3-2
TGTGCCAGCAGCCCTGGACAGAGGAGCTCTGGAAACACCATATATTTT
CASSPGQRSSGNTIYF
>-|TRBJ2-7|TRBD2|TRBV5-1
TGCGCCAGCAGCCTCGGGACTAGCGGTATCTACGAGCAGTACTTC
CASSLGTSGIYEQYF
>once|TRBJ1-2|TRBD1|TRBV10-1
TGCGCCAGCAGTGCAGGGGGCTATGGCTACACCTTC
CASSAGGYGYTF
>-|TRBJ2-6|TRBD1|TRBV19
TGTGCCAGTAGTTGGACAGGGGGCGCGGGGGCCAACGTCCTGACTTTC
CASSWTGGAGANVLTF
>-|TRBJ1-2|TRBD1|TRBV7-2
TGTGCCAGCAGCTCGAGCAGGGACAGGGGTGGCTACACCTTC
CASSSSRDRGGYTF
>-|TRBJ2-7|TRBD1|TRBV3-1/TRBV3-2
TGTGCCAGCAGCTTCTGGACAGGGGGCACTTCATACGAGCAGTACTTC
CASSFWTGGTSYEQYF
>-|TRBJ2-1|TRBD1|TRBV19
TGTGCCAGTAGCTCCATGGGACAGGGGGCAAAGAATGAGCAGTTCTTC
CASSSMGQGAKNEQFF
>-|TRBJ2-3|TRBD2|TRBV20-1
TGCAGTGCTAGTGGGACTAGCAGGGCGCAGTATTTT
CSASGTSRAQYF
>once|TRBJ2-2|-|TRBV19
TGTGCCAGTAGTATTCTGGCGACTAACACCGGGGAGCTGTTTTTT
CASSILATNTGELFF
>few|TRBJ1-5|-|TRBV12-3/TRBV12-4
TGTGCCAGCAGTTTGGGGCAGGGGAGGCCCCAGCATTTT
CASSLGQGRPQHF
>-|TRBJ1-2|-|TRBV29-1
TGCAGCTCCGACAGAGGGGGGGGCGATGGCTACACCTTC
CSSDRGGGDGYTF
>few|TRBJ1-5|TRBD1|TRBV7-2
TGTGCCAGCAGCACACCTAGCAGGGGGCCTCAGCCCCAGCATTTT
CASSTPSRGPQPQHF
>-|TRBJ2-1|-|TRBV4-1
TGCGCCAGCAGCCCCAGAATCGCCAACTCCTACAATGAGCAGTTCTTC
CASSPRIANSYNEQFF
>-|TRBJ1-1|TRBD1|TRBV27
TGTGCCAGCAGTTTCGGGGACAGGGGGGGGACTGAAGCTTTCTTT
CASSFGDRGGTEAFF
>-|TRBJ1-1|-|TRBV6-5
TGTGCCAGCCTTGAATCCCTAGGGAACACTGAAGCTTTCTTT
CASLESLGNTEAFF
>-|TRBJ2-5|-|TRBV7-2
TGTGCCAGCAGCACATACAGGGTCCCCATGGGAAAAGAGACCCAGTACTTC
CASSTYRVPMGKETQYF
>-|TRBJ2-7|-|TRBV7-2
TGTGCCAGCAGAAATCAACGGGGGAGGTCCTACGAGCAGTACTTC
CASRNQRGRSYEQYF